The next 8 T cell receptor beta chains were all read from a single sample in a study of response to subunit inactivated influenza vaccine. TCRdb itself ran the RT-PCR reads through MiXCR, one entry per CDR3 protein. The sample yields about 650,000 distinct CDR3 sequences, more than 15% seen once. The sample was PBMCs from blood, taken approximately 12 days after vaccination. Every receptor here comes from a man aged 45-60 years who received an inactivated influenza vaccine.

This clonotype has ten or more counts. The DNA for the CDR3 is TGCAGTGCTAGAATGGGGAACTACAATGAGCAGTTCTTC. As protein: CSARMGNYNEQFF. The chain carries TRBV20-1 and TRBJ2-1; D uncertain. There are 13 residues in the CDR3. Trimming removed 2 bases at V and 3 bases at J, with 8 bases between. CDR1 and CDR2 (germline): DFQATT, SNEGSKA (reference sequence).

The chain joins TRBV7-9 to TRBJ2-5; D may correspond to TRBD1 or TRBD2 (5 bases each). Germline V gene data show CDR1 as SEHNR and CDR2 as FQNEAQ (reference sequence). V was pared by 5 bases and J by 1 base, with 20 bases between. The CDR3 length is 17 residues. In DNA, the CDR3 is TGTGCCAGCAGCCGAGACCCACCGGGACGGATCCAAGAGACCCAGTACTTC. As protein: CASSRDPPGRIQETQYF.

As for this clonotype: At one end the junction does not follow the germline gene, possibly because of a read error. This chain joins TRBV4-3 and TRBJ2-7; 9 nucleotides line up with TRBD2. The germline V gene encodes CDR1 LGHNA and CDR2 YSLEER. The CDR3 covers 15 residues. CDR3 DNA sequence: TGCGCCAGCAGCCCCCCCCCTAGCGGGGTAACAGAGCCGTACTTC. This gives the protein CASSPPPSGVTEPYF.

This clonotype has a handful of counts. The chain couples TRBV20-1 to TRBJ2-5; 12 nucleotides agree with TRBD1. The trim removed 4 bases at V and 2 bases at J, leaving 11 bases unmatched. The germline V gene has CDR1 DFQATT and CDR2 SNEGSKA (reference sequence). The CDR3 spans 17 residues. CDR3 nucleotide sequence: TGCAGTGCTACGGGACAGGGGGCGATCATAGGACAAGAGACCCAGTACTTC. It specifies CSATGQGAIIGQETQYF.

This clonotype has a handful of counts. The chain couples TRBV29-1 to TRBJ2-5, with 9 nucleotides matching TRBD1. The CDR3 has 16 residues. J lost 7 bases, V lost 7 bases, and 19 bases had no gene match. Germline-derived CDR1 and CDR2 are SQVTM and ANQGSEA. The CDR3: CSAIVENRGRFGTQYF. For the CDR3, the DNA is TGCAGCGCCATAGTAGAAAACAGGGGGCGCTTTGGGACCCAGTACTTC.

This CDR3 reads CASSLVFGGGTDTQYF. In nucleotides, the CDR3 is TGTGCCAGCAGCTTAGTTTTTGGAGGGGGCACAGATACGCAGTATTTT. The V gene is TRBV7-2, the J gene TRBJ2-3; D might be TRBD2 (6 bases). This CDR3 has 16 amino acids. V was trimmed by 1 base and J by 1 base, leaving 12 bases between them. The germline V gene encodes CDR1 SGHTA and CDR2 FQGNSA.

The chain has TRBV28 and TRBJ1-1, with D perhaps TRBD1 (6 bases). This CDR3 is built from 14 residues. The germline CDR1 and CDR2 sequences are MDHEN and SYDVKM. Trimming stripped 6 bases from V and 1 base from J, with 12 bases between. This CDR3 is CASRPRGPNTEAFF. The CDR3, as DNA: TGTGCCAGCAGACCCAGGGGCCCGAACACTGAAGCTTTCTTT.

This clonotype appeared many times. CDR3 in amino acids: CASSPRRGYNEQFF. CDR3 in DNA: TGTGCCAGCAGCCCCCGGAGGGGTTACAATGAGCAGTTCTTC. The rearrangement uses TRBV3-1 and TRBJ2-1, with a tentative D call TRBD2 (6 bases). CDR1 is LGHDT, CDR2 YNNKEL, per germline (reference sequence). The CDR3 is made up of 14 amino acids. V was shortened by 4 bases and J by 4 bases, with 11 bases between the two germline ends.